Here is one T cell receptor (beta chain) with its context. CDR1 and CDR2 (germline): MNHNS, SASEGT. The CDR3 sequence is 14 residues long. Trimming pared 8 bases from V and 1 base from J, leaving 13 bases between. These data come from a study of cytomegalovirus exposure and HLA in healthy donors. Generated by immunoSEQ multiplex PCR, the TCRdb table keeps only in-frame clones and is missing some. The data hold 150,000 to 200,000 clones, with about four fifths observed a single time. The chain employs TRBV6-1 and TRBJ2-3, with D tentatively TRBD2 (6 bases). This sequence originates from a man between 18 and 29 years old in good health and CMV-seropositive. The sample consisted of PBMCs. This chain's CDR3 is CASSSGGGTDTQYF. The CDR3 DNA sequence: TGTGCCAGCTCCTCCGGGGGAGGCACAGATACGCAGTATTTT.